One T cell receptor (beta chain) is described in this entry. This clone was counted many times. Its antigen remains unidentified. There are no base qualities to consult, and no much larger clone falls within one base. The label giving this sample's treatment or condition can be read as: high-dose cyclophosphamide on days +3 and +4 as single-agent GVHD prophylaxis. PTCy patients received busulfan and fludarabine conditioning, a related or unrelated marrow graft, and cyclophosphamide on days +3 and +4. PTCy-treated patients came from a prospective multi-institutional clinical trial. Peripheral blood and bone marrow mononuclear cells were isolated by Ficoll-Hypaque density centrifugation and were cryopreserved. Genomic DNA was used for TRB sequencing, which was performed with the immunoSEQ assay at survey resolution or with the hsTCRB kit. Processing in the source paper ran as follows. The immunoSEQ software handled initial read processing, and the LymphoSeq R package was used for repertoire analyses. Clonality was computed as 1 minus normalized Shannon entropy; Gini coefficient was also calculated for each TRB dataset. Phenotypes of unsorted samples were inferred by mapping TRB sequences from sorted subsets of the recipient or donor onto the same recipient's unsorted samples. TCRdb took this table from immuneACCESS and kept in-frame rearrangements with V and J called. Such tables lack part of the clones; where checked against another copy, unresolved V genes explain under half of the gap, and the rest is unexplained. The V and J calls and the clone size are those of that table, but D and trimming were determined from the DNA. The table puts more than 9,000 clones in this sample, none counted just once. The top ten hold approximately 15% of the sample.

These data are taken from a study of T cells after posttransplantation cyclophosphamide (dated by TCRdb to the mid-2010s). Regarding the research as a whole: The study tracked T cell repertoire reconstitution by TRB sequencing after myeloablative bone marrow transplantation using posttransplantation cyclophosphamide as GVHD prophylaxis. Antigen receptor sequencing covered samples from 35 PTCy-treated patients and about 17 of their related bone marrow donors. Blood from every one of the approximately 33 PTCy patients who had 1-year posttransplant specimens underwent TRB sequencing. In 3 patients, up to roughly 3 additional blood samples taken between 2 and 5.2 years after transplant also underwent TRB sequencing, as did pretransplant blood from a handful of patients. Because TRA and TRB clonality correlated tightly in several samples, later TCR analyses were limited to TRB. Public TRB sequences were compared against a database of over 3,600 sequences linked to responses to pathogens, tumor antigens, self-antigens and alloantigens. What the work shows at the level of the full study, not this receptor alone: Across 35 to 55 patients, TRB clonality was highly associated with recipient CMV seropositivity and CMV reactivation, and diversity in PTCy patients was similar to diversity in CNI/methotrexate controls. The TRB repertoires of T cells infiltrating skin or GI tract showed only limited overlap with the TRB repertoires of T cells in blood. Donor-recipient similarity was low at 1-2 months but increased during the first year, and donor CD8+ memory clones often dominated later blood repertoires.

V is clipped by 6 bases and J by 6 bases, and the sequence between their germline boundaries is 15 bases long. As encoded in the germline V gene (reference sequence), CDR1 is LNHDA while CDR2 is SQIVND. Inclusive of the bounding cysteine and phenylalanine, the CDR3 is 15 residues long. The sequence is cut down to CDR3 DNA, 45 bases in frame from base 1. The chain was built from TRBV19 and TRBJ1-6; a tentative D call is TRBD1 (5 bases match). The source was PBMCs, collected after allogeneic stem cell transplant with posttransplant cyclophosphamide. The source is a female patient aged 35-55 years who received an allogeneic stem cell transplant from a related donor, was CMV-positive, and had no GVHD. Because of the transplant, the T cells may be the graft donor's rather than the patient's own. CDR3 reads: CASSWGDRGNSPLHF. The nucleotides are TGTGCCAGTAGCTGGGGGGACCGGGGTAATTCACCCCTCCACTTT.